This passage covers 6 T cell receptor beta chains from one sample sequenced in a study of shared clonotypes between healthy human individuals. Sequencing was performed with immunoSEQ multiplex PCR; in TCRdb, only in-frame clones are kept and a portion is missing. The table records about 1 million clones, 65% to 75% of them present only once. Sample: memory CD4+ T cells sorted from blood. Subset denoted: CD45RA-negative fraction. These receptors came from a young man in good health.

In the case of this clone: This likely stems from a read error, as it lies one base from a far larger clone. The sample carries other DNA sequences with the same CDR3. The chain uses TRBV5-6 and TRBJ2-2; no clear D gene. In germline, CDR1 is SGHDT, CDR2 YYEEEE. The CDR3 runs 15 residues. Trimming took off 2 bases at V and 0 bases at J, with 8 bases between the two ends. The CDR3 reads CASSFRLTNTGELFF. The CDR3 region has the DNA TGTGCCAGCAGCTTTCGGCTTACGAACACCGGGGAGCTGTTTTTT.

This clone has a handful of counts. The J gene is TRBJ2-1, the V gene TRBV7-9; tentatively, D is TRBD2 (6 bases). The germline V and J ends were trimmed by 7 bases and 2 bases, with 12 bases remaining between them. In germline, CDR1 is SEHNR, CDR2 FQNEAQ (reference sequence). There are 14 residues in the CDR3. The CDR3 nucleotides are TGTGCCAGCACCGGGACTCTTACCTACAATGAGCAGTTCTTC. It encodes CASTGTLTYNEQFF.

This clone was counted only a few times. The rearrangement uses TRBV7-2 and TRBJ1-4; D not certain. With 1 base removed from V and 8 bases from J, the gap between germline ends came to 20 bases. The CDR3 has 17 amino acids. CDR1 and CDR2 (germline): SGHTA, FQGNSA. CDR3 nucleotides: TGTGCCAGCAGCTTAGAAGTCTTAGGGAGTTCGGGGGAAAAACTGTTTTTT. Amino acid sequence: CASSLEVLGSSGEKLFF. The whole variable domain, filled in from reference TRBV7-2 and TRBJ1-4, reads GAGVSQSPSNKVTEKGKDVELRCDPISGHTALYWYRQSLGQGLEFLIYFQGNSAPDKSGLPSDRFSAERTGGSVSTLTIQRTQQEDSAVYLCASSLEVLGSSGEKLFFGSGTQLSVL.

The CDR3 bases are TGTGCCAGCAGCCCAGGACAGGGGCCAACCTACGAGCAGTACTTC. It is translated as CASSPGQGPTYEQYF. J is TRBJ2-7 and V is TRBV5-4; 9 nucleotides align to TRBD1. The CDR3 contains 15 residues. Trimming cost V 4 bases and J 2 bases; bases outside gene matches: 7. Per germline, CDR1 SGHNT and CDR2 YYREEE (reference sequence). Full variable domain (remainder filled in from reference TRBV5-4 and TRBJ2-7): ETGVTQSPTHLIKTRGQQVTLRCSSQSGHNTVSWYQQALGQGPQFIFQYYREEENGRGNFPPRFSGLQFPNYSSELNVNALELDDSALYLCASSPGQGPTYEQYFGPGTRLTVT.

Comments on this clone: The same CDR3 also results from other DNA sequences found in this sample. The chain couples TRBV11-2 to TRBJ2-5, with D maybe TRBD2 (5 bases). From germline, CDR1 is SGHAT and CDR2 FQNNGV. The CDR3 covers 13 residues. The V end lost 0 bases, the J end lost 3 bases, and 5 bases lay between the germline ends. The CDR3 DNA sequence: TGTGCCAGCAGCTTAGACGGGGAAGAGACCCAGTACTTC. It specifies CASSLDGEETQYF. The full variable domain, with the rest looked up from reference TRBV11-2 and TRBJ2-5, is EAGVAQSPRYKIIEKRQSVAFWCNPISGHATLYWYQQILGQGPKLLIQFQNNGVVDDSQLPKDRFSAERLKGVDSTLKIQPAKLEDSAVYLCASSLDGEETQYFGPGTRLLVL.

The rearrangement joins TRBV9 to TRBJ2-1; 7 bases fit TRBD2. The CDR3 is made up of 15 amino acids. The V segment lost 6 bases and the J segment 7 bases; nucleotides outside the gene matches: 13. CDR1 is SGDLS and CDR2 is YYNGEE in the germline V gene. The CDR3: CASTSAGLPGNEQFF. CDR3 DNA: TGTGCCAGCACCAGCGCGGGACTACCAGGGAATGAGCAGTTCTTC.